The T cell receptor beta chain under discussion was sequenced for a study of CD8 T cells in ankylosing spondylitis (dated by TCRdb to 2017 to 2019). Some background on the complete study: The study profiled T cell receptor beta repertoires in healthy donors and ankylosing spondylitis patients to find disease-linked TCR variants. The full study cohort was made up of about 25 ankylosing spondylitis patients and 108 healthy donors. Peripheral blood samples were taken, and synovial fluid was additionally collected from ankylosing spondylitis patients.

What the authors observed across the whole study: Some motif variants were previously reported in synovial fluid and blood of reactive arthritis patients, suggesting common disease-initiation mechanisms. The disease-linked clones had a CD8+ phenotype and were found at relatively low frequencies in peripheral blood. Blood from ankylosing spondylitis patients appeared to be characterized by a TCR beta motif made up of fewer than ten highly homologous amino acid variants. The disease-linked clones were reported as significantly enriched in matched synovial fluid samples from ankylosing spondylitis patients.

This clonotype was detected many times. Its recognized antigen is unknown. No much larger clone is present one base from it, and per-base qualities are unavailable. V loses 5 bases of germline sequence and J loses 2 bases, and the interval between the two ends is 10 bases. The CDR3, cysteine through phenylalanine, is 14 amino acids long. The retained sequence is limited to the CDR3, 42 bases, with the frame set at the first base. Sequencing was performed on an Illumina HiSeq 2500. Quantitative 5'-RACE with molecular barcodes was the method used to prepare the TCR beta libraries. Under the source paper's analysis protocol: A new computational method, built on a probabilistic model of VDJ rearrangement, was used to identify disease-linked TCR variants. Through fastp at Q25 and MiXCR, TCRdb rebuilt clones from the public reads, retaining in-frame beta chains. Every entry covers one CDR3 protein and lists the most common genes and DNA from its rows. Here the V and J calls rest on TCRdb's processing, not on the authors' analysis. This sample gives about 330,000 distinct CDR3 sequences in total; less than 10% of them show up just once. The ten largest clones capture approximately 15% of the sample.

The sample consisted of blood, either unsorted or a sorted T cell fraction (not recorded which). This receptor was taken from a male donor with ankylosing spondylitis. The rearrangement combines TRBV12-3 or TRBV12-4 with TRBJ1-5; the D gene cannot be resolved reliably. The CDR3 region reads CASSPTSRNQPQHF. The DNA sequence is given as TGTGCCAGCAGTCCCACTTCGCGCAATCAGCCCCAGCATTTT.